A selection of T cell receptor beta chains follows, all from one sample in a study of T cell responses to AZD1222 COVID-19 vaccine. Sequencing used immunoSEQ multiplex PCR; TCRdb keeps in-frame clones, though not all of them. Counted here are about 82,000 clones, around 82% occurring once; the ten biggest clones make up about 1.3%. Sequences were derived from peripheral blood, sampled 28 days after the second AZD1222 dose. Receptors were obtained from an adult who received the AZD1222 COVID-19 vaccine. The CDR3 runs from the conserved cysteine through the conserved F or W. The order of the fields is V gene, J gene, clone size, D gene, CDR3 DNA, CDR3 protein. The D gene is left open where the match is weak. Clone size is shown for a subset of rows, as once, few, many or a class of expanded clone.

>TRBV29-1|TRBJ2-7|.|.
TGCAGCGTTGAATCCGGCCCAACCAACGAGCAGTACTTC
CSVESGPTNEQYF
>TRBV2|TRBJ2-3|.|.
TGTGCCAGCAGTGATTGGGGGGATACGCAGTATTTT
CASSDWGDTQYF
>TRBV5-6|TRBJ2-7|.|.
TGTGCCAGCGTTCCTGGGAGCAGTCTCTCCTACGAGCAGTACTTC
CASVPGSSLSYEQYF
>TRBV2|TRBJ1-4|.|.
TGTGCCAGCAGATACCGGGACCATGGCGAAAAACTGTTTTTT
CASRYRDHGEKLFF
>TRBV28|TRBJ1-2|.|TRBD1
TGTGCCAGCAGACGGGACAGTACAAGCTACACCTTC
CASRRDSTSYTF
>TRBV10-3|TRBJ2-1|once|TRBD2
TGTGCCATCAGTGATACTCTAGCGGTTACCTACAATGAGCAGTTCTTC
CAISDTLAVTYNEQFF
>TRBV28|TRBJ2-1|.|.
TGTGCCAGCAGTTTACTGGGCCCTGCACACGGGGACAATGAGCAGTTCTTC
CASSLLGPAHGDNEQFF
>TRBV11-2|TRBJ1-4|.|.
TGTGCCAGCAATCAGGGATATAATGAAAAACTGTTTTTT
CASNQGYNEKLFF
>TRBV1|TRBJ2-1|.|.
TGCACCAGCAGCCGCGGACGGGGGACTAGCGGGAAGAGTGAGCAGTTCTTC
CTSSRGRGTSGKSEQFF
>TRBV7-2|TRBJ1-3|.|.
TGTGCCAGCAGCTTAGGGGGCCAGGGTGGTGGAAACACCATATATTTT
CASSLGGQGGGNTIYF
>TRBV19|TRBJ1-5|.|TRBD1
TGTGCCAGTAGCCATCAGGGGGCTCGGACCCCCAATCAGCCCCAGCATTTT
CASSHQGARTPNQPQHF
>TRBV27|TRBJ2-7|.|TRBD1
TGTGCCAGCGGGACAGAATTCTACGAGCAGTACTTC
CASGTEFYEQYF
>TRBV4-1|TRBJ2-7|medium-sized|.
TGCGCCAGCAGCCTGCGGGACTCTGTAGACGAGCAGTACTTC
CASSLRDSVDEQYF
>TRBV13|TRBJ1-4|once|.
TGTGCCAGCAGCTTCGGACAGAAGAATGAAAAACTGTTTTTT
CASSFGQKNEKLFF
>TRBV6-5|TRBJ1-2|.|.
TGTGCCAGCAGTATGGACAGCTCCTATGGCTACACCTTC
CASSMDSSYGYTF
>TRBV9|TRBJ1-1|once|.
TGTGCCAGCAGCGTAGACGAAGGGCGAATAATGAACACTGAAGCTTTCTTT
CASSVDEGRIMNTEAFF
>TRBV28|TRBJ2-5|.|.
TGTGCCAGCAGTTTACCGGGCTCACTCCAAGAGACCCAGTACTTC
CASSLPGSLQETQYF
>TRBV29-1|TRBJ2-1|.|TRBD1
TGCAGCGTAACGACAGGGGGCGAGGGTGAGCAGTTCTTC
CSVTTGGEGEQFF
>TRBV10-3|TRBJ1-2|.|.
TGTGCCATCAGGGGGGAGGGGAACTATGGCTACACCTTC
CAIRGEGNYGYTF
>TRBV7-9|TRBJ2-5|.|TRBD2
TGTGCCAGCAGACCTACTAGCGGGAGGGCCCGGGGAGAGACCCAGTACTTC
CASRPTSGRARGETQYF
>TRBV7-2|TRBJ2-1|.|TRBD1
TGTGCCAGCAGCTCACCGACAGGGAATGAGCAGTTCTTC
CASSSPTGNEQFF
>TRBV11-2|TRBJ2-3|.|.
TGTGCCAGCAGCTTAGGGTACGCTGATACGCAGTATTTT
CASSLGYADTQYF
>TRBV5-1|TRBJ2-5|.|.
TGCGCCAGCAGCCTAAGATCACCCAGCGCAGAGACCCAGTACTTC
CASSLRSPSAETQYF
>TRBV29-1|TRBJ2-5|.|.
TGCAGCGTTGAGGGCAGTCAAGAGACCCAGTACTTC
CSVEGSQETQYF
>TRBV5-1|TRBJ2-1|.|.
TGCGCCAGCAGCTTGCGACTAGGAAACGACAATGAGCAGTTCTTC
CASSLRLGNDNEQFF
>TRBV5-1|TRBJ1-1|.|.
TGCGCCAGTATGGACACCATGAACACTGAAGCTTTCTTT
CASMDTMNTEAFF
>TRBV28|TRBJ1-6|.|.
TGTGCCAGCAGAGCCAGGTTCTATAATTCACCCCTCCACTTT
CASRARFYNSPLHF
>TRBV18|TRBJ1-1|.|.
TGTGCCAGCTCACTCAGGGGGAACACTGAAGCTTTCTTT
CASSLRGNTEAFF
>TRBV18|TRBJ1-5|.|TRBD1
TGTGCCAGCTCACCGGGACAGGGCAATCAGCCCCAGCATTTT
CASSPGQGNQPQHF
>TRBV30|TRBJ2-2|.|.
TGTGCCTGGAGTGTAAGCCTCGGGAGAAACACCGGGGAGCTGTTTTTT
CAWSVSLGRNTGELFF
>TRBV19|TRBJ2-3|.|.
TGTGCCAGCTACCAGACAGGCACAGATACGCAGTATTTT
CASYQTGTDTQYF
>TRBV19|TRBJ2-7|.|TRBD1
TGTGCCAGTAGTACGCGGGACAGGATCTACGAGCAGTACTTC
CASSTRDRIYEQYF